Described below is a single T cell receptor beta chain sequence and its context. The antigen remains undetermined. This entry comes from a study of T cell repertoires in cytomegalovirus infection. Looking at the study overall: Recently identified HLA-C-restricted CMV epitopes and well-studied HLA-B-restricted CMV epitopes were used by the study. TCR beta signatures that were public indicated CMV infection and matching HLA type.

One entry per CDR3 protein, called by TCRdb with MiXCR from the reads. The sample carries around 900,000 distinct CDR3 sequences, 31% recorded once. The V end lost 1 base, the J end lost 4 bases, and 16 bases lay between the germline ends. Germline assignment: CDR1 LGHNA and CDR2 YSLEER. This CDR3 has 17 amino acids. General study findings and limits: Summed frequency of shared TCR beta families picked out CMV carriers who also had the relevant HLA.

V usage is TRBV4-3 and J usage is TRBJ2-2; D not certain. The clonotype comes from a human donor in good health (CMV status not recorded). Some clones in this sample may be carry-over from other donors' samples. This material consisted of cultured CD8+ T cells from PBMCs, taken from culture after CMV antigen stimulation. CDR3 protein: CASSQGEKGWVTGELFF. CDR3 bases: TGCGCCAGCAGCCAAGGAGAGAAAGGGTGGGTCACCGGGGAGCTGTTTTTT.